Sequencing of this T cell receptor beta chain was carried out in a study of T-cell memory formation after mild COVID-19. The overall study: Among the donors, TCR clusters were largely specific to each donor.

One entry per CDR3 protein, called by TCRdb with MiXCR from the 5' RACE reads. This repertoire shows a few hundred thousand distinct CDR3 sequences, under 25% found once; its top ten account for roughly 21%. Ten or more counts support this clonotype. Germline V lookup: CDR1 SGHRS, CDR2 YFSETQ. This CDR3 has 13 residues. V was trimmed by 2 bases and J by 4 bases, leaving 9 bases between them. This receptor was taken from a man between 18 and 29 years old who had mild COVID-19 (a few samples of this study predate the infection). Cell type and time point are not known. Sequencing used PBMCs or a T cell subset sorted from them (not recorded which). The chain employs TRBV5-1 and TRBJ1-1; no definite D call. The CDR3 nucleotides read TGCGCCAGCAGCTTTGACCTAACCACTGAAGCTTTCTTT. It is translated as CASSFDLTTEAFF.